The TCR beta chain described here comes from a study of blood T cell repertoires in COVID-19. Study context: Collection of acute and convalescent COVID-19 samples took place in the United States, Italy and Spain. The cDNA or gDNA used as material had been derived from T cells, B-cell-depleted T cells, or PBMCs.

The method was immunoSEQ multiplex PCR; TCRdb's version includes in-frame clones alone and lacks a portion of them. Among about 170,000 clones listed, around 80% were seen once. This receptor was obtained from a man aged 55-75 years with acute or convalescent COVID-19. Sequencing was done on a sample of peripheral blood.

In nucleotides, the CDR3 is TGTGCCAGCAGTGCCGGGACAGTAGACAGAGATACGCAGTATTTT. This encodes CASSAGTVDRDTQYF. V gene TRBV28 combines with J gene TRBJ2-3, with 7 bases identical to TRBD1. V shed 5 bases, J shed 5 bases, and the junction held 10 bases outside the gene matches. Germline V lookup: CDR1 MDHEN, CDR2 SYDVKM. The CDR3 length is 15 residues.